One and the same sample provided the 10 T cell receptor beta chains below, sequenced in a study of vaccination and CD4 T cells after COVID-19. Noted treatment: roughly nine-day PBMC culture with coronavirus spike peptide pools or control peptides (ViraFEST assay). Once obtained from cultured CD4+ T cells, the DNA was sequenced using the Oncomine TCR Beta short-read assay. Each CDR3 protein is one row after TCRdb ran MiXCR on the PCR reads. The repertoire holds some 12,000 distinct CDR3 sequences, almost 65% seen once, with 20% to 30% in the top ten. The antigens for these receptors are not known. The material sequenced was CD4+ T cells from blood, cultured in vitro, taken before SARS-CoV-2 vaccination. The receptors come from a human donor who had recovered from COVID-19.

This rearrangement joins TRBV2 to TRBJ1-3, with D tentatively TRBD1 (5 bases). Per germline, CDR1 SNHLY and CDR2 FYNNEI. V lost 6 bases and J lost 4, with 13 bases in between. The CDR3 covers 14 residues. DNA of the CDR3: TGTGCCAGCAGCTACGGGGCTGAGGGAAACACCATATATTTT. This sequence encodes CASSYGAEGNTIYF.

This clonotype was observed a few times. This sequence joins TRBV20-1 and TRBJ1-5; 7 nucleotides line up with TRBD1. This CDR3 is built from 15 residues. With V trimmed by 1 base and J by 7 bases, 10 bases remained unmatched. CDR1 is DFQATT, CDR2 SNEGSKA, per germline (reference sequence). CDR3 nucleotide sequence: TGCAGTGCTAGAGCGCCGACAGGGATCGGCCAGCCCCAGCATTTT. This gives the protein CSARAPTGIGQPQHF.

The chain has TRBV10-3 and TRBJ1-1, with unresolved D. Germline values: CDR1 ENHRY, CDR2 SYGVKD. Trimming stripped 10 bases from V and 1 base from J, with 10 bases between. The CDR3 totals 12 residues. The CDR3, as DNA: TGTGCCACCTGGCGGGGGAACACTGAAGCTTTCTTT. Amino acids: CATWRGNTEAFF.

The chain is built from TRBV6-2 or TRBV6-3 and TRBJ1-2, with D possibly being TRBD1 (6 bases). Germline V gene data show CDR1 as MNHEY and CDR2 as SVGEGT. CDR3 length: 14 residues. V was clipped by 6 bases and J by 8 bases, with 19 bases between them. The CDR3 sequence: CASSRGGLLVGYTF. In nucleotides, the CDR3 is TGTGCCAGCAGCCGCGGGGGGCTGCTGGTAGGCTACACCTTC.

The CDR3 region has the DNA TGTGCCAGCAGCGAGCGGGGGACTAAGGAGACCCAGTACTTC. Encoded protein: CASSERGTKETQYF. This sequence joins TRBV6-1 and TRBJ2-5; 8 positions match TRBD2. After removal of 6 bases from V and 5 bases from J, the junction contained 8 bases not matched to a gene. In germline, CDR1 is MNHNS, CDR2 SASEGT. This CDR3 has 14 amino acids.

The CDR3 bases are TGTGCCACCAGCAGACGTCCGAGAGATGGGGGGGGCTACGAGCAGTACTTC. Translated, it gives CATSRRPRDGGGYEQYF. The chain joins TRBV15 to TRBJ2-7, with 7 nucleotides matching TRBD2. The CDR3 length is 17 residues. CDR1 is LNHNV and CDR2 is YYDKDF in the germline V gene (reference sequence). V lost 2 bases, J lost 3 bases, and 13 bases stayed unmatched. Supplemented by reference TRBV15 and TRBJ2-7, the full variable domain reads DAMVIQNPRYQVTQFGKPVTLSCSQTLNHNVMYWYQQKSSQAPKLLFHYYDKDFNNEADTPDNFQSRRPNTSFCFLDIRSPGLGDTAMYLCATSRRPRDGGGYEQYFGPGTRLTVT.

The chain links TRBV20-1 to TRBJ1-5, with a tentative D call TRBD1 (5 bases). The CDR3 contains 12 residues. With 2 bases removed from V and 5 bases from J, the gap between germline ends came to 7 bases. The germline gives CDR1 DFQATT, CDR2 SNEGSKA (reference sequence). CDR3: CSARPGDQPQHF. CDR3 bases: TGCAGTGCTAGACCGGGGGATCAGCCCCAGCATTTT.

The chain joins TRBV2 to TRBJ2-7; 11 bases match TRBD1. Germline assignment: CDR1 SNHLY and CDR2 FYNNEI. The junction had 7 bases not matched to a gene; V was cut back by 4 bases and J by 5 bases. The CDR3 sequence is 15 residues long. The CDR3 region has the DNA TGTGCCAGCAGTGGGACAGGGGGCGGTGGGAACGAGCAGTACTTC. The encoded protein is CASSGTGGGGNEQYF.

The chain links TRBV19 to TRBJ1-5; D is unclear. The CDR3 sequence is 14 residues long. The germline V gene has CDR1 LNHDA and CDR2 SQIVND (reference sequence). The germline V and J ends were trimmed by 3 bases and 4 bases, with 10 bases remaining between them. CDR3 protein: CASSMSGINQPQHF. For the CDR3, the DNA is TGTGCCAGTAGTATGTCCGGGATTAATCAGCCCCAGCATTTT. Combining the CDR3 with reference TRBV19 and TRBJ1-5 gives the whole variable domain DGGITQSPKYLFRKEGQNVTLSCEQNLNHDAMYWYRQDPGQGLRLIYYSQIVNDFQKGDIAEGYSVSREKKESFPLTVTSAQKNPTAFYLCASSMSGINQPQHFGDGTRLSIL.

This chain connects TRBV2 to TRBJ2-2; no definite D call. The germline CDR1 and CDR2 sequences are SNHLY and FYNNEI. The CDR3 contains 13 residues. Trimming removed 6 bases at V and 7 bases at J, with 12 bases between. Here the CDR3 DNA reads TGTGCCAGCAGACGCGAATCGGGCGGGGAGCTGTTTTTT. Its translation: CASRRESGGELFF. Combining the CDR3 with reference TRBV2 and TRBJ2-2 gives the whole variable domain EPEVTQTPSHQVTQMGQEVILRCVPISNHLYFYWYRQILGQKVEFLVSFYNNEISEKSEIFDDQFSVERPDGSNFTLKIRSTKLEDSAMYFCASRRESGGELFFGEGSRLTVL.